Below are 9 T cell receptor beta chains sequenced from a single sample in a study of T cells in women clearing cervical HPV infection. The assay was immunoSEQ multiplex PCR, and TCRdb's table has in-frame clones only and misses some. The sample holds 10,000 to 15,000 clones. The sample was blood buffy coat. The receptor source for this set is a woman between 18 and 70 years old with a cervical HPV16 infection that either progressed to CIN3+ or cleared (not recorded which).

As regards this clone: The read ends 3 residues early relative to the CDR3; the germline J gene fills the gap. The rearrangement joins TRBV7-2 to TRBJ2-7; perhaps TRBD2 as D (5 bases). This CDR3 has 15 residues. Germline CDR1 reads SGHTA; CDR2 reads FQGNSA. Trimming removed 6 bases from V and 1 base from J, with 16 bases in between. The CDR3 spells CASRADGVGSYEQYF. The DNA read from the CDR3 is TGTGCCAGCAGGGCAGACGGGGTTGGATCCTACGAG.

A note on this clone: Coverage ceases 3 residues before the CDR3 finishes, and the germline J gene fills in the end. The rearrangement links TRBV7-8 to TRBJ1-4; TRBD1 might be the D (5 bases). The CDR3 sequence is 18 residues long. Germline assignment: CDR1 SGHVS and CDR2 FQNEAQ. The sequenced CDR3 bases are TGTGCCAGCAGCCCTCCGGGACTGGACTTCTCTGGGGCCAACGTA. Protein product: CASSPPGLDFSGANV. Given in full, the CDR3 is CASSPPGLDFSGANVLFF.

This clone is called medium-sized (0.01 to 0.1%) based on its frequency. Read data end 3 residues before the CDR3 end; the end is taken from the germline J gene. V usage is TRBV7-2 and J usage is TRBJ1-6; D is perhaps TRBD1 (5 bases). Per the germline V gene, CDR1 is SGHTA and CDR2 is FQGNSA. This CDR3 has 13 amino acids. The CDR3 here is CASSLDRAGPLHF. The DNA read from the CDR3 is TGTGCCAGCAGCTTAGACCGGGCAGGGCCC.

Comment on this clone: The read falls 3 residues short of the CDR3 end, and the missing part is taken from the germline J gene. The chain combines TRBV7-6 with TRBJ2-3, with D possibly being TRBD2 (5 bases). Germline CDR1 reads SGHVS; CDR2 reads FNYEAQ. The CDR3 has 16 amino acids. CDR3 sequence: CASSLGGLPNQETQYF. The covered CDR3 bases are TGTGCCAGCAGCTTAGGAGGGCTCCCAAACCAAGAGACG.

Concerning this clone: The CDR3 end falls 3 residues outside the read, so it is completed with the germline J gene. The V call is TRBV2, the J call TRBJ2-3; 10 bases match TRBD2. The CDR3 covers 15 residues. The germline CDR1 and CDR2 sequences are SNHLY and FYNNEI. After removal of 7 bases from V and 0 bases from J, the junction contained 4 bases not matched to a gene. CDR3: CASKKGLASTDTQYF. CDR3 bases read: TGTGCCAGCAAGAAGGGACTAGCGAGCACAGATACG. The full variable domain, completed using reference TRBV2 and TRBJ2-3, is EPEVTQTPSHQVTQMGQEVILRCVPISNHLYFYWYRQILGQKVEFLVSFYNNEISEKSEIFDDQFSVERPDGSNFTLKIRSTKLEDSAMYFCASKKGLASTDTQYFGPGTRLTVL.

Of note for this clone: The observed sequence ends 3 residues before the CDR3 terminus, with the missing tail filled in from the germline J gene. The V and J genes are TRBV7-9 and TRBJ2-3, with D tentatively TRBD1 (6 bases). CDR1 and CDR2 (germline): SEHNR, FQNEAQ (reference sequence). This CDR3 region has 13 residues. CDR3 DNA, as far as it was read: TGTGCCAGCAGCGACAGGAATCAAGAGACG. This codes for CASSDRNQET. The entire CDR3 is CASSDRNQETQYF.

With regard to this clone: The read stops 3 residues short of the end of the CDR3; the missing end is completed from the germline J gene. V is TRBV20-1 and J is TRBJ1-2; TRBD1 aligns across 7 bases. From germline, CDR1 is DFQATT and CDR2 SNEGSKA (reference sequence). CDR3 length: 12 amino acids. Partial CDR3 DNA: TGCAGTGCCCTAGACAGGGACCTTCGC. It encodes CSALDRDLR. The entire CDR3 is CSALDRDLRYTF.

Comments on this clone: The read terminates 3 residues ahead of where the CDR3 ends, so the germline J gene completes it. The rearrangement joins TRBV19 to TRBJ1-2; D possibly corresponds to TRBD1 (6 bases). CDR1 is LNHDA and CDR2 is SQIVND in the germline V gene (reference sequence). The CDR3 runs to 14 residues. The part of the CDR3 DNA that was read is TGTGCCAGTAAAAGGGACACGAACTACAATGAC. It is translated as CASKRDTNYND. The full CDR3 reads CASKRDTNYNDYTF.

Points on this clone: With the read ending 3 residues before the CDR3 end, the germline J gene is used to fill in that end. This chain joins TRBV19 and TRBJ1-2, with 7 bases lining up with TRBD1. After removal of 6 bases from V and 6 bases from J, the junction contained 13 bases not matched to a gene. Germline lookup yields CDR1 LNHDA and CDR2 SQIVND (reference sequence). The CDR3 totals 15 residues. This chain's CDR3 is CASRKGRPGGDGYTF. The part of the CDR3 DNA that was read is TGTGCCAGTAGGAAGGGAAGACCAGGGGGAGATGGC.